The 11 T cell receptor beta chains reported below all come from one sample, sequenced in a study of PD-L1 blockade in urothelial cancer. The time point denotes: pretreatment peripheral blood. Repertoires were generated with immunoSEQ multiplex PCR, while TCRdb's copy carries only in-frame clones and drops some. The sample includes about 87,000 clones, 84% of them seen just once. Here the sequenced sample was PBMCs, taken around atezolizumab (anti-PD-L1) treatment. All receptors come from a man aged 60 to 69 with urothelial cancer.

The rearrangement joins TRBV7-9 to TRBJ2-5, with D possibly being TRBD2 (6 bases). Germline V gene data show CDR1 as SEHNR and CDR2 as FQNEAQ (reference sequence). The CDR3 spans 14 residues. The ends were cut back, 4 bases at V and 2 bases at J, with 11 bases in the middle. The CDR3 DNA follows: TGTGCCAGCAGCTACAGCCGGGGGCAAGAGACCCAGTACTTC. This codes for CASSYSRGQETQYF.

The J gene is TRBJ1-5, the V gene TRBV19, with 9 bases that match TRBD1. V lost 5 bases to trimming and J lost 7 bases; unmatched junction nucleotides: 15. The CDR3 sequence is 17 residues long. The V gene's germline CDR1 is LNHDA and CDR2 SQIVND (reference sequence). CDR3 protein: CASSSNRGRPGGQPQHF. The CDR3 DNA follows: TGTGCCAGTAGTTCGAACAGGGGGCGCCCGGGGGGACAGCCCCAGCATTTT.

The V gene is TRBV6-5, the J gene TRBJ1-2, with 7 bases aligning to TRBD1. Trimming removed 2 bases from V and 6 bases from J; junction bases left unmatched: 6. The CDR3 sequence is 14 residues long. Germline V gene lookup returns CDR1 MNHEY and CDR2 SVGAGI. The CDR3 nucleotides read TGTGCCAGCAGTTACGGGAAACAGGGGAATGGCTACACCTTC. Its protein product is CASSYGKQGNGYTF.

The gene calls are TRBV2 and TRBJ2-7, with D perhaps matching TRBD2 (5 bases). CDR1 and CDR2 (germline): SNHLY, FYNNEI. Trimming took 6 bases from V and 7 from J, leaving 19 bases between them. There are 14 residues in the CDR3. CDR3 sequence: CASSLGVNAEEQYF. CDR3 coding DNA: TGTGCCAGCAGCCTGGGAGTAAACGCGGAAGAGCAGTACTTC.

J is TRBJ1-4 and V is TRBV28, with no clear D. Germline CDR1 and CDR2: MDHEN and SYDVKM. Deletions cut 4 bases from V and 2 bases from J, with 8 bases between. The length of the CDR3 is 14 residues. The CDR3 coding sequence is TGTGCCAGCAGTTCCCCCGTGACTAATGAAAAACTGTTTTTT. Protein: CASSSPVTNEKLFF.

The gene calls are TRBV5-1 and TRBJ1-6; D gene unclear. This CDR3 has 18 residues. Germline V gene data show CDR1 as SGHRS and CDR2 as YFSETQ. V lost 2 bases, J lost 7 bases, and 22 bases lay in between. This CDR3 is CASSLGDIVRGRNSPLHF. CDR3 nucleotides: TGCGCCAGCAGCTTAGGAGATATAGTTCGCGGTAGGAATTCACCCCTCCACTTT.

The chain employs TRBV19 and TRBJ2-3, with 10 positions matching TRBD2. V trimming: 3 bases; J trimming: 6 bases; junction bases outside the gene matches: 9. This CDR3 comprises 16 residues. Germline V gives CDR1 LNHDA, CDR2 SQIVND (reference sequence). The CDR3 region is CASSIIAGGLGDTQYF. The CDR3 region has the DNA TGTGCCAGTAGTATTATAGCGGGAGGCTTGGGGGATACGCAGTATTTT.

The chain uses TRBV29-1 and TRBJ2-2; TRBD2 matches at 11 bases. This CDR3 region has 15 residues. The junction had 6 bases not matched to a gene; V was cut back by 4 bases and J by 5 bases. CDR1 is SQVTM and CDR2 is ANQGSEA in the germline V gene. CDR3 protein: CSVVAGGPGTGELFF. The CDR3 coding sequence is TGCAGCGTTGTAGCGGGAGGGCCTGGTACCGGGGAGCTGTTTTTT.

As DNA, the CDR3 is TGTGCCATCAGTGACAGGGGCAGGACCGGGGAGCTGTTTTTT. It encodes CAISDRGRTGELFF. The genes are TRBV10-3 and TRBJ2-2; the D gene is possibly TRBD1 (6 bases). V lost 3 bases, J lost 5 bases, and 10 bases lay in between. The germline gives CDR1 ENHRY, CDR2 SYGVKD. This CDR3 comprises 14 residues.

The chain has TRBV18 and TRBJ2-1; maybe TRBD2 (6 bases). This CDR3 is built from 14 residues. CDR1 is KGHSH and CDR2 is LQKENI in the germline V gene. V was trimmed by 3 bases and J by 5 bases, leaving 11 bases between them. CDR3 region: CASSPQRRDNEQFF. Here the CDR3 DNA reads TGTGCCAGCTCACCCCAACGGAGGGACAATGAGCAGTTCTTC.

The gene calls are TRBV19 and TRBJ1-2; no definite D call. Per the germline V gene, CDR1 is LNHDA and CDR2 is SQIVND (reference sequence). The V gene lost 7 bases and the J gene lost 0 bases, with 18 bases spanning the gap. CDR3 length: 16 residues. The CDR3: CASMTSARIANYGYTF. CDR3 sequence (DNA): TGTGCCAGTATGACTTCAGCACGAATCGCTAACTATGGCTACACCTTC. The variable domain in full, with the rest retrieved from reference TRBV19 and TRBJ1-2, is DGGITQSPKYLFRKEGQNVTLSCEQNLNHDAMYWYRQDPGQGLRLIYYSQIVNDFQKGDIAEGYSVSREKKESFPLTVTSAQKNPTAFYLCASMTSARIANYGYTFGSGTRLTVV.